Listed below are T cell receptor beta chains from one sample, sequenced in a study of cytomegalovirus exposure and HLA in healthy donors. Some clones are missing from TCRdb's copy, which holds only in-frame ones; the method was immunoSEQ multiplex PCR. The sample gives 50,000 to 55,000 clones, 72% of which show up once; less than 25% is in the top ten. The sequenced sample consisted of PBMCs. Every receptor here comes from a woman aged 50 to 60 in good health and CMV-seropositive. CDR3s include the opening cysteine and the closing phenylalanine or tryptophan. Each record gives: J gene, V gene, clone size, D gene, CDR3 DNA, CDR3 protein. The D gene is left open where the match is weak. Size tells how often a clone was seen (once, few, many) or the class of an expanded clone, and some rows leave it out.

>TRBJ2-5|TRBV5-4|.|.
TGTGCCAGCAGCCCCCTATTGACGTTGGGGCCAGGCGCCCAGTACTTC
CASSPLLTLGPGAQYF
>TRBJ2-7|TRBV11-3|.|.
TGTGCCAGCAGCTTAGACCAATATACCGAGAGCTCCTACGAGCAGTACTTC
CASSLDQYTESSYEQYF
>TRBJ2-7|TRBV27|few|.
TGTGCCAGCAGTCCAAGAGCCAGAGGCTACGAGCAGTACTTC
CASSPRARGYEQYF
>TRBJ2-7|TRBV11-3|.|.
TGTGCCAGCAGCTTAGAGTCCTACCGGAGCGGCGAGCAGTACTTC
CASSLESYRSGEQYF
>TRBJ1-4|TRBV5-1|.|TRBD1
TGCGCCAGCAGCTGGACAGGGTCTAATGAAAAACTGTTTTTT
CASSWTGSNEKLFF
>TRBJ1-4|TRBV2|.|TRBD1
TGTGCCAGCAGTGAGGGACAGGGGAGGCAAAAACTGTTTTTT
CASSEGQGRQKLFF
>TRBJ2-3|TRBV5-4|.|TRBD2
TGTGCCAGCAGCCTTACCATAACTAGCGACACAGATACGCAGTATTTT
CASSLTITSDTDTQYF
>TRBJ2-1|TRBV19|few|.
TGTGCCAGTAGTAGTCGGGAATTTCTGGGTGAGCAGTTCTTC
CASSSREFLGEQFF
>TRBJ1-2|TRBV5-6|.|TRBD1
TGTGCCAGCAGCAAAGGGACAGGGCGGAGTGGCTACACCTTC
CASSKGTGRSGYTF
>TRBJ2-1|TRBV7-9|few|.
TGTGCCAGCAGCTTAAGGAGTACCCCCTACAATGAGCAGTTCTTC
CASSLRSTPYNEQFF
>TRBJ2-2|TRBV15|once|.
TGTGCCACCAGCAGAGTCCTTGCCGGGGAGCTGTTTTTT
CATSRVLAGELFF
>TRBJ1-1|TRBV18|.|.
TGTGCCAGCTCCCACCCCGGGACACTTAACACTGAAGCTTTCTTT
CASSHPGTLNTEAFF
>TRBJ1-2|TRBV6-1|few|TRBD1
TGTGCCAGCAGTCTTGGGGGACAGGGTTCGTATGGCTACACCTTC
CASSLGGQGSYGYTF
>TRBJ2-1|TRBV2|few|.
TGTGCCAGCAGGGCAGGGCCATACAATGAGCAGTTCTTC
CASRAGPYNEQFF
>TRBJ2-5|TRBV7-3|.|TRBD2
TGTGCCAGCAGCTTAGTAGCGGGAGTTTCGGAGACCCAGTACTTC
CASSLVAGVSETQYF
>TRBJ1-4|TRBV4-2|.|.
TGTGCCAGCAGCCAAGTAACGGGTAGGGAAAAACTGTTTTTT
CASSQVTGREKLFF
>TRBJ1-1|TRBV4-3|.|TRBD1
TGCGCCAGCAGCCCCGGACAGGGTTTTTCAGCTTTCTTT
CASSPGQGFSAFF
>TRBJ1-1|TRBV7-9|few|.
TGTGCCAGCAGCTTAGCGGCTAACACTGAAGCTTTCTTT
CASSLAANTEAFF
>TRBJ1-2|TRBV19|.|TRBD1
TGTGCCAGTAGAGGGGGAAACCGGGACAGGGGGTATGGCTACACCTTC
CASRGGNRDRGYGYTF
>TRBJ2-3|TRBV7-8|.|.
TGTGCCAGCAGCTTAGCCTTGGGTTTGCGGAGCACAGATACGCAGTATTTT
CASSLALGLRSTDTQYF